The text below deals with one T cell receptor (beta chain). After removal of 4 bases from V and 3 bases from J, the junction contained 6 bases not matched to a gene. The CDR3 totals 15 residues. Per the germline V gene, CDR1 is SEHNR and CDR2 is FQNEAQ (reference sequence). The data were obtained in a study of blood T cell repertoires in COVID-19. Repertoires were generated with immunoSEQ multiplex PCR, while TCRdb's copy carries only in-frame clones and drops some. The table has roughly 290,000 clones, 65% to 85% seen once. The sequencing input was peripheral blood. This sequence was found in a person aged 70 to 85 with COVID-19, enrolled during active disease. The J gene is TRBJ2-1, the V gene TRBV7-9; 7 positions match TRBD1. CDR3 sequence: CASSSRTGLYNEQFF. The CDR3 nucleotides read TGTGCCAGCAGCTCCCGGACAGGCCTCTACAATGAGCAGTTCTTC.